This T cell receptor beta chain was sequenced in a study of identical twins. Study findings and constraints: Conclusions leaned on cross-sectional statistical analysis and did not track the same donors over time.

This clonotype was detected only a few times. Its antigen is unidentified. TCRdb analysed the 5' RACE reads with MiXCR anew, one entry per CDR3 protein. The table lists 1,800,000 or so distinct CDR3 sequences, 32% of them singletons, with 0.25% to 0.3% in the top ten. Germline values: CDR1 SGHAT, CDR2 FQDESV (reference sequence). V gave up 3 bases and J gave up 0 bases, with 12 bases separating them. The CDR3 length is 15 residues. Sample: cord blood. This clonotype was obtained from a newborn girl in good health. The rearrangement uses TRBV11-1 and TRBJ2-7, with D uncertain. The CDR3 bases are TGTGCCAGCAGCTTGGTCGGCGTAAACTCCTACGAGCAGTACTTC. Its protein is CASSLVGVNSYEQYF.